These 25 T cell receptor beta chains share one sample of origin, sequenced in a study of blood T cell repertoires in COVID-19. Assay used: immunoSEQ multiplex PCR; TCRdb lists only in-frame clones, some missing. The table records about 260,000 clones, around 90% of them present only once. Sequenced sample: peripheral blood. Receptors originate from a woman aged 70-85 years with COVID-19, enrolled during active disease.

This clone was seen just once. The chain is built from TRBV30 and TRBJ2-2; TRBD1 matches at 8 bases. The germline V gene encodes CDR1 GTSNPN and CDR2 SVGIG (reference sequence). This CDR3 comprises 13 residues. The J segment lost 4 bases and the V segment lost 4 bases, leaving 2 bases of the junction unmatched. Here the CDR3 reads CAWTQGVTGELFF. The CDR3 DNA follows: TGTGCCTGGACACAGGGGGTCACCGGGGAGCTGTTTTTT.

This clone was detected only a few times. The same CDR3 can be traced to other DNA sequences in this sample. The chain couples TRBV19 to TRBJ1-1; D unclear. This CDR3 has 14 amino acids. V gave up 0 bases and J gave up 1 base, with 6 bases separating them. From germline, CDR1 is LNHDA and CDR2 SQIVND (reference sequence). CDR3 amino acids: CASSIDPRNTEAFF. CDR3 bases: TGTGCCAGTAGTATAGATCCCAGGAACACTGAAGCTTTCTTT.

The chain carries TRBV15 and TRBJ2-6; no clear D. CDR1 and CDR2 (germline): LNHNV, YYDKDF (reference sequence). Trimming took off 0 bases at V and 0 bases at J, with 3 bases between the two ends. The CDR3 has 15 amino acids. CDR3 in amino acids: CATSRDLSGANVLTF. As DNA, the CDR3 is TGTGCCACCAGCAGAGATCTCTCTGGGGCCAACGTCCTGACTTTC.

The rearrangement links TRBV6-2 or TRBV6-3 to TRBJ2-5; 8 nucleotides match TRBD2. J was trimmed by 5 bases and V by 0 bases; bases with no gene match: 8. The CDR3 runs 16 residues. Germline CDR1 and CDR2: MNHEY and SVGEGT. The CDR3 reads CASSYSKAGVVETQYF. The CDR3 DNA follows: TGTGCCAGCAGTTACTCCAAAGCGGGAGTCGTTGAGACCCAGTACTTC.

CDR3 protein: CASSPTGQGPYNEQFF. The CDR3 region has the DNA TGCGCCAGCAGCCCCACGGGACAGGGTCCCTACAATGAGCAGTTCTTC. This chain connects TRBV5-1 to TRBJ2-1, with 9 bases fitting TRBD1. The CDR3 covers 16 residues. The germline V gene encodes CDR1 SGHRS and CDR2 YFSETQ. The V and J ends lost 4 bases and 2 bases, in that order; junction bases with no gene match: 7.

This chain links TRBV7-8 with TRBJ2-1; TRBD1 aligns across 8 bases. Trimming at V came to 1 base and at J to 7 bases, leaving 6 bases not matched to a gene. From germline, CDR1 is SGHVS and CDR2 FQNEAQ. The CDR3 is made up of 15 amino acids. CDR3 sequence (DNA): TGTGCCAGCAGCTTAGGGCAGGGGGCGTGGAATGAGCAGTTCTTC. Translation gives CASSLGQGAWNEQFF.

This chain links TRBV27 with TRBJ2-2; D is unresolved. Trimming removed 2 bases at V and 6 bases at J, with 4 bases between. Germline loops: CDR1 MNHEY, CDR2 SMNVEV (reference sequence). CDR3 length: 12 amino acids. The CDR3 nucleotides are TGTGCCAGCAGTTTAGGGCCCGGGGAGCTGTTTTTT. It is translated as CASSLGPGELFF.

This clone was seen more than once but under ten times. The chain carries TRBV3-1 (or the pseudogene TRBV3-2) and TRBJ2-5; D unresolved. V was cut by 1 base and J by 4 bases, with 4 bases left in between. The CDR3 length is 12 residues. Germline V CDR1 and CDR2: LGHDT, YNNKEL (reference sequence). CDR3 sequence: CASSQGRETQYF. The CDR3 DNA is TGTGCCAGCAGCCAAGGTAGAGAGACCCAGTACTTC.

This clone was found a few times. The gene calls are TRBV7-2 and TRBJ1-5; a weak D match, TRBD1 (6 bases). There are 16 residues in the CDR3. Germline V gene lookup returns CDR1 SGHTA and CDR2 FQGNSA. Trimming removed 3 bases at V and 6 bases at J, with 18 bases between. CDR3 loop: CASSFIQGLSGQPQHF. CDR3 bases: TGTGCCAGCAGCTTCATTCAGGGGCTAAGCGGTCAGCCCCAGCATTTT.

This rearrangement joins TRBV10-3 to TRBJ1-6, with TRBD1 matching 9 bases. Germline CDR1 and CDR2: ENHRY and SYGVKD. The CDR3 contains 12 residues. V shed 8 bases, J shed 13 bases, and the junction held 6 bases outside the gene matches. CDR3 DNA sequence: TGTGCCATCGGGACAGGGTCATCTCCCCTCCACTTT. This gives the protein CAIGTGSSPLHF.

The chain recombines TRBV4-2 with TRBJ1-6, with 8 bases matching TRBD1. Trimming took 3 bases from V and 8 from J; bases not matched to a gene: 9. This CDR3 is built from 16 residues. The V gene's germline CDR1 is LGHNA and CDR2 YNFKEQ. This CDR3 is CASSHKQGELDSPLHF. The CDR3 DNA reads TGTGCCAGCAGCCACAAACAGGGGGAGTTGGATTCACCCCTCCACTTT.

The rearrangement links TRBV30 to TRBJ1-2, with 9 bases identical to TRBD1. Germline trimming cut 2 bases from V and 4 bases from J; bases unmatched to any gene: 5. CDR3 length equals 14 residues. Germline lookup yields CDR1 GTSNPN and CDR2 SVGIG (reference sequence). CDR3 region: CAWSIGTGTYGYTF. CDR3 nucleotide sequence: TGTGCCTGGAGTATTGGGACAGGGACCTATGGCTACACCTTC. Complete variable domain (other parts from reference TRBV30 and TRBJ1-2): SQTIHQWPATLVQPVGSPLSLECTVEGTSNPNLYWYRQAAGRGLQLLFYSVGIGQISSEVPQNLSASRPQDRQFILSSKKLLLSDSGFYLCAWSIGTGTYGYTFGSGTRLTVV.

The chain recombines TRBV4-3 with TRBJ2-1, with TRBD2 identical over 11 bases. Germline lookup yields CDR1 LGHNA and CDR2 YSLEER. Unmatched junction bases numbered 2, after V lost 0 bases and J lost 7 bases. The length of the CDR3 is 15 residues. In DNA form, the CDR3 reads TGCGCCAGCAGCCAAGAGGGACTAGCGGTGAATGAGCAGTTCTTC. It is translated as CASSQEGLAVNEQFF.

The CDR3 sequence: CASSLVGAANYGYTF. The DNA for the CDR3 is TGTGCCAGCAGTTTAGTGGGGGCAGCTAACTATGGCTACACCTTC. The chain is built from TRBV27 and TRBJ1-2; a possible D gene is TRBD1 (6 bases). The germline V gene has CDR1 MNHEY and CDR2 SMNVEV (reference sequence). V was cut by 2 bases and J by 0 bases, with 10 bases left in between. CDR3 length equals 15 residues.

The chain joins TRBV9 to TRBJ2-1, with D possibly TRBD2 on 5 matching bases. Germline V CDR1 and CDR2: SGDLS, YYNGEE. The CDR3 spans 13 residues. V lost 4 bases and J lost 6, with 11 bases in between. This CDR3 is CASSPPAGNEQFF. In DNA form, the CDR3 reads TGTGCCAGCAGCCCGCCCGCGGGCAATGAGCAGTTCTTC.

The chain combines TRBV5-5 with TRBJ1-2; no definite D call. The CDR3 totals 14 residues. V lost 0 bases, J lost 3 bases, and 9 bases lay in between. Germline-derived CDR1 and CDR2 are SGHKS and YYEKEE (reference sequence). CDR3 DNA: TGTGCCAGCAGCTTGGTAGTGAGAGACTATGGCTACACCTTC. It encodes CASSLVVRDYGYTF.

This clone was counted a single time. The CDR3 region is CASSLSRTGQNQPQHF. The CDR3 region has the DNA TGTGCCAGCAGTTTATCGAGGACAGGCCAAAATCAGCCCCAGCATTTT. The chain employs TRBV27 and TRBJ1-5; 7 bases fit TRBD1. The CDR3 has 16 amino acids. Germline V lookup: CDR1 MNHEY, CDR2 SMNVEV (reference sequence). V shed 0 bases, J shed 4 bases, and the junction held 6 bases outside the gene matches.

Worth noting for this clone: Germline is not matched at one junction end, which may reflect a read error. The gene calls are TRBV5-1 and TRBJ2-7, with 9 bases that match TRBD1. CDR1 is SGHRS and CDR2 is YFSETQ in the germline V gene. CDR3 size: 14 residues. CDR3 in amino acids: CASNLPGQGAERSF. The CDR3 bases are TGCGCCAGCAATTTACCGGGACAGGGCGCGGAAAGATCGTTC.

The chain couples TRBV30 to TRBJ1-5; 8 nucleotides agree with TRBD1. Trimming took 1 base from V and 3 from J; bases not matched to a gene: 20. The CDR3 totals 20 residues. Germline V gene data show CDR1 as GTSNPN and CDR2 as SVGIG (reference sequence). The CDR3 protein is CAWSADRGLGFLGFNQPQHF. Written as DNA, the CDR3 is TGTGCCTGGAGTGCCGACAGGGGTTTAGGGTTTTTGGGATTCAATCAGCCCCAGCATTTT.

V and J are TRBV27 and TRBJ2-7; TRBD2 matches 14 bases. V gave up 7 bases and J gave up 4 bases; unmatched junction bases: 3. Looked up from germline, CDR1 is MNHEY and CDR2 is SMNVEV (reference sequence). This CDR3 is 14 amino acids long. DNA for the CDR3: TGTGCCAGCATGACTAGCGGGAGGGCTTACGAGCAGTACTTC. This gives the protein CASMTSGRAYEQYF.

The chain employs TRBV9 and TRBJ2-7; D is unresolved. The CDR3 spans 13 residues. The germline V and J ends were trimmed by 0 bases and 5 bases, with 9 bases remaining between them. Germline V gene data show CDR1 as SGDLS and CDR2 as YYNGEE. In DNA, the CDR3 is TGTGCCAGCAGCGTAGTCCCTTCCGACGAGCAGTACTTC. Protein: CASSVVPSDEQYF.

CDR3 sequence (DNA): TGTGCCAGCAGCTTGCCCCAGCGCCAAGAGACCCAGTACTTC. Its protein product is CASSLPQRQETQYF. The rearrangement uses TRBV11-2 and TRBJ2-5; unclear D gene. This CDR3 contains 14 residues. Germline assignment: CDR1 SGHAT and CDR2 FQNNGV. The germline V and J ends were trimmed by 3 bases and 1 base, with 9 bases remaining between them.

V gene TRBV30 combines with J gene TRBJ2-5, with TRBD2 identical over 10 bases. From germline, CDR1 is GTSNPN and CDR2 SVGIG (reference sequence). CDR3 size: 16 residues. With V trimmed by 3 bases and J by 8 bases, 15 bases remained unmatched. CDR3 region: CAWRGFSGLATGTQYF. The CDR3 coding sequence is TGTGCCTGGAGAGGGTTTTCGGGACTAGCGACGGGCACCCAGTACTTC.

The rearrangement uses TRBV19 and TRBJ1-5; D is unresolved. The CDR3 runs to 14 residues. The germline V gene encodes CDR1 LNHDA and CDR2 SQIVND (reference sequence). The germline V and J ends were trimmed by 3 bases and 5 bases, with 11 bases remaining between them. CDR3 sequence (DNA): TGTGCCAGTAGTATGGCCGGGGATTATCAGCCCCAGCATTTT. Amino acids: CASSMAGDYQPQHF.

This chain joins TRBV6-5 and TRBJ1-5; TRBD1 is a possible D gene (5 bases). The ends were cut back, 7 bases at V and 3 bases at J, with 10 bases in the middle. The CDR3 loop spans 13 amino acids. CDR1 is MNHEY and CDR2 is SVGAGI in the germline V gene. The DNA of the CDR3 is TGTGCCAGCAACCAGGGAACCAATCAGCCCCAGCATTTT. This translates into CASNQGTNQPQHF.